In this sample, the clone carrying this T cell receptor (beta chain) turned up many times. Listed TCR primers, together with previously described methods, were used for the bulk TCR libraries. TCRdb reprocessed the PCR reads with MiXCR, giving one entry per CDR3 protein. In the table there are some 590,000 distinct CDR3 sequences, roughly 23% of which are singletons. This specimen comes from a study of molecular identifiers for immune sequencing clone quantification. There are 17 residues in the CDR3. Germline V gene data show CDR1 as SEHNR and CDR2 as FQNEAQ (reference sequence). Trimming stripped 5 bases from V and 4 bases from J, with 22 bases between.

V and J are TRBV7-9 and TRBJ2-3, with D maybe TRBD2 (5 bases). This sequence was found in a human donor in good health. Some libraries in this study had Jurkat cell RNA spiked in. The sequencing sample was made of naive CD8+ T cells from blood, with Jurkat cell RNA spiked in. Sample subset: FACS-sorted CD8+CD4-CCR7+CD45RA+ naive T cells. The CDR3 spells CASSPYRGGSVADTQYF. The CDR3, as DNA: TGTGCCAGCAGCCCCTACCGAGGTGGGAGTGTGGCAGATACGCAGTATTTT.